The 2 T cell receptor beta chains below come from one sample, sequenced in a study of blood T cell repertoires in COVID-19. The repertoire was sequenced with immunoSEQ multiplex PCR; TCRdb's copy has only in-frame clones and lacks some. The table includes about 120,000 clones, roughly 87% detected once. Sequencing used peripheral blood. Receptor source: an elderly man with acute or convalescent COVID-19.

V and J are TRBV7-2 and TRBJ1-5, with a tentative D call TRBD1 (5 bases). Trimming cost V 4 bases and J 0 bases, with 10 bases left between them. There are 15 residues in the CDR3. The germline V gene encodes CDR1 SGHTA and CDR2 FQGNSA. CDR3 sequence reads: CASSSDSYSNQPQHF. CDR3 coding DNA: TGTGCCAGCAGCTCAGACAGTTATAGCAATCAGCCCCAGCATTTT.

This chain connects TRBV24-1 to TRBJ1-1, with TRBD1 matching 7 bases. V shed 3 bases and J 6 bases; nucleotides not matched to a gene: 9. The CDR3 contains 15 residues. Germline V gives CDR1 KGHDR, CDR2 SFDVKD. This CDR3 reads CATSDPHRGTAEAFF. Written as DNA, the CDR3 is TGTGCCACCAGTGATCCCCACAGGGGAACCGCTGAAGCTTTCTTT.